These 24 T cell receptor beta chains were all obtained from the same sample, sequenced in a study of T cell responses to AZD1222 COVID-19 vaccine. Clones were read by immunoSEQ multiplex PCR, and TCRdb kept only the in-frame ones, dropping some. The sample records some 190,000 clones, about nine tenths being singletons. This specimen consisted of peripheral blood, obtained 28 days after the second AZD1222 dose. The receptor source for this set is an adult who received the AZD1222 COVID-19 vaccine.

This chain joins TRBV4-3 and TRBJ1-4; tentative D call: TRBD1 (6 bases). With 0 bases removed from V and 8 bases from J, the gap between germline ends came to 16 bases. This CDR3 region has 16 residues. Germline V lookup: CDR1 LGHNA, CDR2 YSLEER. DNA of the CDR3: TGCGCCAGCAGCCAAGATAGGGGGAGATTGGGGGAAAAACTGTTTTTT. Translating it yields CASSQDRGRLGEKLFF.

The chain is built from TRBV3-1 (or the pseudogene TRBV3-2) and TRBJ1-2, with D uncertain. Looked up from germline, CDR1 is LGHDT and CDR2 is YNNKEL (reference sequence). V lost 0 bases and J 0 bases, leaving 11 bases between the germline ends. This CDR3 comprises 16 residues. CDR3 DNA sequence: TGTGCCAGCAGCCAAGATTGGAGTACCTCTAACTATGGCTACACCTTC. It codes for CASSQDWSTSNYGYTF.

The rearrangement uses TRBV10-3 and TRBJ1-1, with D hard to call. The V gene lost 0 bases and the J gene lost 6 bases, with 14 bases spanning the gap. The germline CDR1 and CDR2 sequences are ENHRY and SYGVKD. The CDR3 is 15 amino acids. This chain's CDR3 is CAISESQVGFPEAFF. Here the CDR3 DNA reads TGTGCCATCAGTGAGTCTCAGGTAGGATTCCCTGAAGCTTTCTTT.

The chain couples TRBV28 to TRBJ1-4; 7 bases match TRBD1. CDR1 is MDHEN, CDR2 SYDVKM, per germline. The CDR3 covers 17 residues. V was clipped by 1 base and J by 2 bases; unmatched bases: 7. The DNA of the CDR3 is TGTGCCAGCAGTTTATTTATCGGGACAGTCACTAATGAAAAACTGTTTTTT. Translating it yields CASSLFIGTVTNEKLFF.

The chain links TRBV19 to TRBJ1-2; no definite D call. CDR3 size: 13 residues. CDR1 and CDR2 (germline): LNHDA, SQIVND (reference sequence). The V end was cut by 7 bases, the J end by 7 bases, with 16 bases between. CDR3 nucleotide sequence: TGTGCCAGTACTACCGGAGAGGGTCGTGGCTACACCTTC. Translation gives CASTTGEGRGYTF.

V usage is TRBV11-2 and J usage is TRBJ1-3; 7 positions agree with TRBD1. With V trimmed by 1 base and J by 2 bases, 5 bases remained unmatched. Per germline, CDR1 SGHAT and CDR2 FQNNGV. CDR3 size: 16 residues. CDR3 loop: CASSLGQGSTGNTIYF. The CDR3 nucleotides read TGTGCCAGCAGCTTAGGACAGGGCTCCACTGGAAACACCATATATTTT.

V and J are TRBV6-5 and TRBJ1-6, with D possibly being TRBD1 (6 bases). The V and J ends lost 0 bases and 6 bases respectively, with 9 bases between them. This CDR3 contains 15 residues. CDR1 and CDR2 (germline): MNHEY, SVGAGI. The CDR3 DNA reads TGTGCCAGCAGTTACTCGGGACAAATTAATTCACCCCTCCACTTT. Encoded protein: CASSYSGQINSPLHF.

The chain joins TRBV3-1 (or the pseudogene TRBV3-2) to TRBJ2-5; 8 bases are a match to TRBD2. CDR1 LGHDT and CDR2 YNNKEL come from the germline V gene (reference sequence). V dropped 5 bases and J dropped 4; count of bases not matched to a gene: 12. The length of the CDR3 is 16 residues. Here the CDR3 reads CASSSRLASHRETQYF. The DNA for the CDR3 is TGTGCCAGCAGCTCTCGACTAGCGTCTCATCGAGAGACCCAGTACTTC.

This chain uses TRBV11-2 with TRBJ2-7, with 7 bases lining up with TRBD2. Trimming removed 0 bases from V and 3 bases from J; junction bases left unmatched: 8. This CDR3 is 16 amino acids long. Germline CDR1 SGHAT, CDR2 FQNNGV. The CDR3 is CASSLDRGGTSYEQYF. The DNA for the CDR3 is TGTGCCAGCAGCTTAGATCGGGGAGGGACCAGCTACGAGCAGTACTTC.

The rearrangement links TRBV3-1 (or the pseudogene TRBV3-2) to TRBJ1-2; 11 bases map to TRBD1. Germline V gene sequence: CDR1 LGHDT, CDR2 YNNKEL (reference sequence). V was pared by 5 bases and J by 4 bases, with 6 bases of the junction left unmatched. The CDR3 has 15 amino acids. For the CDR3, the DNA is TGTGCCAGCAGCTTCACAGGGACAGGGGGCTATGGCTACACCTTC. Its protein product is CASSFTGTGGYGYTF.

This sequence joins TRBV19 and TRBJ2-1; 8 nucleotides align to TRBD2. CDR1 and CDR2 from the germline V gene are LNHDA and SQIVND (reference sequence). This CDR3 has 14 residues. The junction had 4 bases not matched to a gene; V was cut back by 3 bases and J by 6 bases. In DNA form, the CDR3 reads TGTGCCAGTAGTATGGGACTAGTAGGCAATGAGCAGTTCTTC. Translated, it gives CASSMGLVGNEQFF.

The V call is TRBV7-9, the J call TRBJ1-1, with D maybe TRBD1 (5 bases). V shed 5 bases and J shed 7 bases, with 17 bases lying between them. This CDR3 is 14 amino acids long. Germline V CDR1 and CDR2: SEHNR, FQNEAQ (reference sequence). The CDR3 bases are TGTGCCAGCAGCCTTAATGTGGGGGAGGGTGAAGCTTTCTTT. This gives the protein CASSLNVGEGEAFF.

This rearrangement joins TRBV3-1 (or the pseudogene TRBV3-2) to TRBJ1-1; D is perhaps TRBD1 (5 bases). Germline values: CDR1 LGHDT, CDR2 YNNKEL (reference sequence). V was cut by 2 bases and J by 2 bases, with 15 bases left in between. The CDR3 runs to 16 residues. DNA for the CDR3: TGTGCCAGCAGCCAAAGGCCCACAGGCTCAAACACTGAAGCTTTCTTT. This translates into CASSQRPTGSNTEAFF.

The chain has TRBV30 and TRBJ2-1, with 7 bases fitting TRBD2. The germline V gene encodes CDR1 GTSNPN and CDR2 SVGIG (reference sequence). This CDR3 comprises 15 residues. Unmatched junction bases numbered 5, after V lost 3 bases and J lost 0 bases. The CDR3 reads CAWRFLADSYNEQFF. The DNA for the CDR3 is TGTGCCTGGAGATTTCTAGCGGACTCCTACAATGAGCAGTTCTTC.

The chain joins TRBV18 to TRBJ1-1; D remains ambiguous. The germline V and J ends were trimmed by 3 bases and 1 base, with 6 bases remaining between them. The CDR3 sequence is 13 residues long. The germline V gene has CDR1 KGHSH and CDR2 LQKENI. The CDR3 region has the DNA TGTGCCAGCTCACCGACATCGAACACTGAAGCTTTCTTT. This sequence encodes CASSPTSNTEAFF. Filled out from reference TRBV18 and TRBJ1-1, the complete variable domain reads NAGVMQNPRHLVRRRGQEARLRCSPMKGHSHVYWYRQLPEEGLKFMVYLQKENIIDESGMPKERFSAEFPKEGPSILRIQQVVRGDSAAYFCASSPTSNTEAFFGQGTRLTVV.

This chain uses TRBV7-9 with TRBJ1-6; 7 bases are shared with TRBD1. J gave up 9 bases and V 0 bases, and 2 bases lay outside the gene matches. The CDR3 runs to 14 residues. Germline values: CDR1 SEHNR, CDR2 FQNEAQ (reference sequence). The CDR3 sequence is CASSLAGGTSPLHF. DNA for the CDR3: TGTGCCAGCAGCTTAGCAGGGGGCACTTCACCCCTCCACTTT.

This chain uses TRBV5-4 with TRBJ1-2; 9 bases map to TRBD1. Trimming removed 3 bases from V and 5 bases from J; junction bases left unmatched: 8. The CDR3 runs to 15 residues. Germline loops: CDR1 SGHNT, CDR2 YYREEE (reference sequence). The CDR3 sequence: CASSWGQGQGYGYTF. For the CDR3, the DNA is TGTGCCAGCAGCTGGGGACAGGGTCAAGGGTATGGCTACACCTTC.

The chain joins TRBV7-9 to TRBJ1-4; D remains unclear. The CDR3 has 17 amino acids. CDR1 is SEHNR and CDR2 is FQNEAQ in the germline V gene (reference sequence). Trimming cost V 0 bases and J 0 bases, with 11 bases left between them. CDR3 protein: CASSLAYVAATNEKLFF. CDR3 DNA sequence: TGTGCCAGCAGCTTAGCGTACGTGGCCGCAACTAATGAAAAACTGTTTTTT.

The chain recombines TRBV4-3 with TRBJ1-4, with a possible D match to TRBD1 (5 bases). Germline-derived CDR1 and CDR2 are LGHNA and YSLEER. The CDR3 runs to 17 residues. V lost 0 bases and J lost 2, with 13 bases in between. The CDR3 protein is CASSQDFGGDTNEKLFF. The CDR3 coding sequence is TGCGCCAGCAGCCAAGACTTTGGGGGGGACACTAATGAAAAACTGTTTTTT.

The rearrangement uses TRBV5-1 and TRBJ2-7; D is uncertain. There are 10 residues in the CDR3. Germline V lookup: CDR1 SGHRS, CDR2 YFSETQ. V lost 3 bases and J 10 bases, leaving 8 bases between the germline ends. The CDR3 nucleotides read TGCGCCAGCAGCTCCAGAAAACAGTACTTC. Amino acids: CASSSRKQYF.

The genes are TRBV18 and TRBJ1-2; D not resolved. The CDR3 sequence is 14 residues long. The V end was cut by 3 bases, the J end by 5 bases, with 13 bases between. Germline assignment: CDR1 KGHSH and CDR2 LQKENI. CDR3 in DNA: TGTGCCAGCTCACCGCGAGAGAAACTATATGGCTACACCTTC. Translating gives CASSPREKLYGYTF.

The chain couples TRBV18 to TRBJ2-7; D ambiguous. The CDR3 consists of 14 residues. The germline CDR1 and CDR2 sequences are KGHSH and LQKENI. The V gene lost 3 bases and the J gene lost 3 bases, with 12 bases spanning the gap. The CDR3 region is CASSPQNTNYEQYF. CDR3 bases: TGTGCCAGCTCACCGCAGAACACGAACTACGAGCAGTACTTC. The full variable domain, rest sourced from reference TRBV18 and TRBJ2-7, is NAGVMQNPRHLVRRRGQEARLRCSPMKGHSHVYWYRQLPEEGLKFMVYLQKENIIDESGMPKERFSAEFPKEGPSILRIQQVVRGDSAAYFCASSPQNTNYEQYFGPGTRLTVT.

This clone was recorded only once. The genes are TRBV7-2 and TRBJ1-6; possible D gene TRBD1, 6 bases. CDR1 SGHTA and CDR2 FQGNSA come from the germline V gene. CDR3 length equals 12 residues. Trimming removed 10 bases at V and 6 bases at J, with 10 bases between. In DNA form, the CDR3 reads TGTGCCACACAGGGTGTTAATTCACCCCTCCACTTT. Translation gives CATQGVNSPLHF.

This clone was counted a few times. The rearrangement links TRBV18 to TRBJ1-3; 9 bases are shared with TRBD1. With 3 bases clipped from V and 1 base from J, the junction kept 4 bases outside the gene matches. The CDR3 is made up of 16 amino acids. The germline CDR1 and CDR2 sequences are KGHSH and LQKENI. The CDR3 region has the DNA TGTGCCAGCTCACCGGTACAGGGGGCTTCTGGAAACACCATATATTTT. Its protein is CASSPVQGASGNTIYF.